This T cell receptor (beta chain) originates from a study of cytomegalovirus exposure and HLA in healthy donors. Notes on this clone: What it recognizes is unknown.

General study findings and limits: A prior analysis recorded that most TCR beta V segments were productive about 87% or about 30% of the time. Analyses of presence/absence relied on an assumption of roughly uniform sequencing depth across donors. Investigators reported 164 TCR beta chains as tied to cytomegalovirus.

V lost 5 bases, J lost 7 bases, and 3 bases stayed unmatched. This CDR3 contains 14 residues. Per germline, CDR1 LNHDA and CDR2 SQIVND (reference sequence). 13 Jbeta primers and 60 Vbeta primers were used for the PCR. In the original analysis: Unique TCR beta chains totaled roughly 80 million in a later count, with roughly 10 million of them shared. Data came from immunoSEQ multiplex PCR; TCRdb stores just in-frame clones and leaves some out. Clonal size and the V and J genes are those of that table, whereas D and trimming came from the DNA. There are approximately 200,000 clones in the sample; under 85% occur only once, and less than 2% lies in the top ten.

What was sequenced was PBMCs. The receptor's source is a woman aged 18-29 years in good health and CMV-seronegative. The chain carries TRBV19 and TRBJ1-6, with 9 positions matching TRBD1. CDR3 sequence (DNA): TGTGCCAGTAGTGCGGACAGGGGAAATTCACCCCTCCACTTT. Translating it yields CASSADRGNSPLHF.